This T cell receptor (beta chain) originates from a study of blood T cell repertoires in COVID-19. Study-wide context: The origin of the acute and convalescent COVID-19 samples was the United States, Italy and Spain. The analysed material was cDNA or gDNA that came from T cells, B-cell-depleted T cells, or PBMCs.

Authors' processing steps: Reference gene primers were amplified, and this amplification served to estimate nucleated cell counts. Clones were read by immunoSEQ multiplex PCR, and TCRdb kept only the in-frame ones, dropping some. The V and J calls and clone size come from that table; D and trimming were worked out from the DNA. The sample holds 470,000 or so clones, 80% to 90% seen once. This clone was observed once. The sequence was obtained from a human donor in a cohort sampled during active COVID-19. Sequences were obtained from peripheral blood.

CDR3 bases: TGTGCCAGCATCCATCAGGACAGATCCGAAGCTTTCTTT. This sequence encodes CASIHQDRSEAFF. The V call is TRBV28, the J call TRBJ1-1; perhaps TRBD1 as D (6 bases). This CDR3 comprises 13 residues. CDR1 and CDR2 from the germline V gene are MDHEN and SYDVKM. V dropped 7 bases and J dropped 8 bases, with 17 bases sitting between them.